Shown below are 2 T cell receptor beta chains from a single sample sequenced in a study of control samples from healthy donors and cancer patients. Here immunoSEQ multiplex PCR was the method, and the copy in TCRdb shows in-frame clones only, minus some. The data contain 60,000 to 70,000 clones, over 65% of them singletons. Sequenced material: PBMCs. The receptors originated from a woman between 45 and 60 years old with lung cancer.

This chain uses TRBV2 with TRBJ2-1; 9 bases agree with TRBD1. The trim removed 4 bases at V and 4 bases at J, leaving 8 bases unmatched. The CDR3 extends over 16 amino acids. Germline V gene lookup returns CDR1 SNHLY and CDR2 FYNNEI. CDR3 residues: CASSGPGTGWYNEQFF. Here the CDR3 DNA reads TGTGCCAGCAGTGGGCCCGGGACAGGGTGGTACAATGAGCAGTTCTTC.

The chain combines TRBV5-1 with TRBJ2-1, with TRBD1 matching over 8 bases. Germline V gene sequence: CDR1 SGHRS, CDR2 YFSETQ. After removal of 5 bases from V and 10 bases from J, the junction contained 17 bases not matched to a gene. CDR3 length: 16 amino acids. The CDR3 nucleotides are TGCGCCAGCAGTTTTGGCCTTCTCCAGGGGGCACGGGAGCAGTTCTTC. Translation: CASSFGLLQGAREQFF.